The rows below give T cell receptor beta chains drawn from one sample of a study of T cells after yellow fever vaccination. TCRdb fed the 5' RACE reads into MiXCR, producing one record per CDR3 protein. The sample has around 400,000 distinct CDR3 sequences, approximately 10% seen once. Source: PBMCs, taken on the day of the first yellow fever vaccination. The source is a man between 18 and 29 years old who received the YFV17D yellow fever vaccine. Each CDR3 is given with its conserved first and last residue. The D gene is left open where the match is weak. Clone size is stated in some rows and not others, as once, few, many or a class when expanded.

V: TRBV7-9
size: few
D: TRBD2
J: TRBJ2-7
DNA: TGTGCCAGCACCCCATTGTCCGGGGGGACCTCCTACGAGCAGTACTTC
CDR3: CASTPLSGGTSYEQYF

V: TRBV4-1
size: many
D: TRBD1
J: TRBJ2-7
DNA: TGCGCCAGCAGCCCGCAGCCGGGACAGGGGGCTTTGGAATACTTC
CDR3: CASSPQPGQGALEYF

V: TRBV24-1
size: -
D: TRBD1
J: TRBJ1-2
DNA: TGTGCCACCAGTGATCCCGGGACAGGGGATGGCTACACCTTC
CDR3: CATSDPGTGDGYTF

V: TRBV6-1
size: few
D: -
J: TRBJ2-1
DNA: TGTGCCAGCAGTAGAACACCAGGGAATGAGCAGTTCTTC
CDR3: CASSRTPGNEQFF

V: TRBV7-9
size: few
D: -
J: TRBJ2-2
DNA: TGTGCCAGCAGCCCCCGCAGGGCGGCCGGGGAGCTGTTTTTT
CDR3: CASSPRRAAGELFF

V: TRBV7-3
size: many
D: -
J: TRBJ2-1
DNA: TGTGCCAGCAGCTTAAGTCCCCTCTCCTACAATGAGCAGTTCTTC
CDR3: CASSLSPLSYNEQFF

V: TRBV7-6
size: -
D: -
J: TRBJ1-1
DNA: TGTGCCAGCAGCGCTCCGGGGGGAAGGGGCACTGAAGCTTTCTTT
CDR3: CASSAPGGRGTEAFF

V: TRBV7-9
size: few
D: -
J: TRBJ2-1
DNA: TGTGCCAGCGGCCAGACCGCAGTTTCCTACAATGAGCAGTTCTTC
CDR3: CASGQTAVSYNEQFF

V: TRBV5-1
size: -
D: TRBD1
J: TRBJ1-2
DNA: TGCGCCAGCTCCGACAGGGGGCTGGACTATGGCTACACCTTC
CDR3: CASSDRGLDYGYTF

V: TRBV19
size: -
D: -
J: TRBJ1-2
DNA: TGTGCCAGTAGTGCAGACGGTACTAACTATGGCTACACCTTC
CDR3: CASSADGTNYGYTF

V: TRBV24-1
size: -
D: TRBD1
J: TRBJ2-5
DNA: TGTGCCACCAGTGATCCCGGGACAGGGGGAGAGACCCAGTACTTC
CDR3: CATSDPGTGGETQYF

V: TRBV5-1
size: few
D: TRBD1
J: TRBJ1-1
DNA: TGCGCCAGCACCCTAGGACAGGGCAGAGAATTGAACACTGAAGCTTTCTTT
CDR3: CASTLGQGRELNTEAFF

V: TRBV10-3
size: few
D: -
J: TRBJ2-5
DNA: TGTGCCATCAAAACTGGGACCGGACCCCAAGAGACCCAGTACTTC
CDR3: CAIKTGTGPQETQYF

V: TRBV12-3/TRBV12-4
size: few
D: -
J: TRBJ1-4
DNA: TGTGCCATCTCACAGGAAGAGGGAGGTGAAAAACTGTTTTTT
CDR3: CAISQEEGGEKLFF

V: TRBV7-2
size: -
D: -
J: TRBJ1-5
DNA: TGTGCCAGCAGCGTAGGACAGAGGAGCAATCAGCCCCAGCATTTT
CDR3: CASSVGQRSNQPQHF

V: TRBV27
size: many
D: -
J: TRBJ1-6
DNA: TGTGCCAGCAGTTTCCCGTCGTCACCCCTCCACTTT
CDR3: CASSFPSSPLHF

V: TRBV7-8
size: few
D: TRBD1
J: TRBJ1-1
DNA: TGTGCCAGCAGCCCTTTCCGGGACAGGGACACTGAAGCTTTCTTT
CDR3: CASSPFRDRDTEAFF

V: TRBV5-1
size: -
D: TRBD1
J: TRBJ1-1
DNA: TGCGCCAGCAGCGTGCGACAGGGGGCAGTCACTGAAGCTTTCTTT
CDR3: CASSVRQGAVTEAFF

V: TRBV27
size: few
D: -
J: TRBJ1-1
DNA: TGTGCCAGCAGTTTATTAGGGGGTTCGAGGATGAACACTGAAGCTTTCTTT
CDR3: CASSLLGGSRMNTEAFF

V: TRBV12-3/TRBV12-4
size: few
D: TRBD1
J: TRBJ1-4
DNA: TGTGCCAGCAGAACAATGACAGGGGGCGGTAATGAAAAACTGTTTTTT
CDR3: CASRTMTGGGNEKLFF

V: TRBV6-1
size: -
D: -
J: TRBJ2-3
DNA: TGTGCCAGCAGTCAACCCCCAACAGATACGCAGTATTTT
CDR3: CASSQPPTDTQYF

V: TRBV29-1
size: -
D: TRBD1
J: TRBJ2-3
DNA: TGCAGCGCCTGGAGAAGGGGGCGGAAAGATACGCAGTATTTT
CDR3: CSAWRRGRKDTQYF

V: TRBV6-6
size: -
D: -
J: TRBJ2-5
DNA: TGTGCCGTAATGGGGGAGACCCAGTACTTC
CDR3: CAVMGETQYF

V: TRBV4-3
size: few
D: -
J: TRBJ2-1
DNA: TGCGCCAGCAGCCAAGAAGGGGACTTTTATGATGAGCAGTTCTTC
CDR3: CASSQEGDFYDEQFF

V: TRBV24-1
size: -
D: -
J: TRBJ2-1
DNA: TGTGCCACCAGTGATTGGACCGCATCGGGTTTAAATGAGCAGTTCTTC
CDR3: CATSDWTASGLNEQFF

V: TRBV15
size: -
D: -
J: TRBJ2-5
DNA: TGTGCCACCAGCAGAGATGTGGGACACCAAGAGACCCAGTACTTC
CDR3: CATSRDVGHQETQYF

V: TRBV11-2
size: few
D: TRBD2
J: TRBJ2-1
DNA: TGTGCCAGCAGCTTAGTAGCGGGGGTCTCCAGGGAGCAGTTCTTC
CDR3: CASSLVAGVSREQFF

V: TRBV21-1
size: -
D: -
J: TRBJ1-1
DNA: TGTGCCAGCAGGTTCCTGACAGACTTGAACACTGAAGCTTTCTTT
CDR3: CASRFLTDLNTEAFF

V: TRBV27
size: -
D: -
J: TRBJ1-1
DNA: TGTGCCAGTCGTCCAGGGCTTGACGGCTACACTGAAGCTTTCTTT
CDR3: CASRPGLDGYTEAFF

V: TRBV28
size: -
D: -
J: TRBJ1-5
DNA: TGTGCCAGCAGTTCCAGGAGCAATCAGCCCCAGCATTTT
CDR3: CASSSRSNQPQHF

V: TRBV5-6
size: -
D: TRBD2
J: TRBJ2-7
DNA: TGTGCCAGCAGCAAAACGGGACTAGCGGCGTTCTCCTACGAGCAGTACTTC
CDR3: CASSKTGLAAFSYEQYF

V: TRBV29-1
size: few
D: TRBD1
J: TRBJ1-2
DNA: TGCAGCGTCGCCAGATTGACAGGGTCGGAGGGCTATGGCTACACCTTC
CDR3: CSVARLTGSEGYGYTF

V: TRBV28
size: many
D: -
J: TRBJ1-1
DNA: TGTGCCAGCAGTGCCACGGACCGGGACCTAACTGAAGCTTTCTTT
CDR3: CASSATDRDLTEAFF

V: TRBV5-4
size: -
D: -
J: TRBJ2-1
DNA: TGTGCCAGCAGGCATAGCGGAAGCTCCTACAATGAGCAGTTCTTC
CDR3: CASRHSGSSYNEQFF

V: TRBV9
size: -
D: TRBD2
J: TRBJ2-3
DNA: TGTGCCAGCAGCGTAGGGGCTAGCGGGACAGATACGCAGTATTTT
CDR3: CASSVGASGTDTQYF

V: TRBV28
size: -
D: -
J: TRBJ1-3
DNA: TGTGCCAGCAGTTTATTATGGAGCTCTGGAAACACCATATATTTT
CDR3: CASSLLWSSGNTIYF